This T cell receptor beta chain was sequenced during a study of T cells in Graves' hyperthyroidism and ophthalmopathy. This clonotype has ten or more counts. Its antigen is unidentified. Study-wide results and caveats: Blood also carried most thyroid clonotypes expanded above 0.001.

Amplified TCR beta CDR3 regions came from RNA transcripts. When the TCR CDR3 underwent first-round RT-PCR, the HTBI primer set was used. TCRdb used MiXCR to reprocess the multiplex PCR reads, holding one entry per CDR3 protein. The sample records about 690,000 distinct CDR3 sequences, about 18% being singletons. The diagnoses drew upon clinical symptoms, serum thyroxine and TRAb, thyroid ultrasound and orbital computed tomography. This CDR3 comprises 14 residues. The trim removed 5 bases at V and 6 bases at J, leaving 8 bases unmatched. CDR1 is PRHDT and CDR2 is FYEKMQ in the germline V gene (reference sequence).

The sample was blood. This TCR derives from a man in his forties or fifties with Graves' hyperthyroidism. The chain couples TRBV13 to TRBJ2-3; 7 positions match TRBD1. The CDR3 region is CASSATGDGDTQYF. In DNA form, the CDR3 reads TGTGCCAGCAGCGCTACAGGGGATGGGGATACGCAGTATTTT.